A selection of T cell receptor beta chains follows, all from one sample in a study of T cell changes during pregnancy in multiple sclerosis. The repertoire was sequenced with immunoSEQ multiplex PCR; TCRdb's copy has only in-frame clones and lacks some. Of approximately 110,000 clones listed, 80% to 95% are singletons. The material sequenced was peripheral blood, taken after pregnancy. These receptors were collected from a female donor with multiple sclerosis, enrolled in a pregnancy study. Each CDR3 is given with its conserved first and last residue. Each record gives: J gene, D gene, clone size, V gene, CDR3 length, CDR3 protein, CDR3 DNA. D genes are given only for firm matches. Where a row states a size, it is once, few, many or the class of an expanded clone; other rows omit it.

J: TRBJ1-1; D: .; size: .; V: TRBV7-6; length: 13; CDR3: CASRQHMNTEAFF; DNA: TGTGCCAGCAGGCAACACATGAACACTGAAGCTTTCTTT
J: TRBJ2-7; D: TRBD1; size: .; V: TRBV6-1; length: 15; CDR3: CASSDPPAGGYEQYF; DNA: TGTGCCAGCAGTGACCCCCCGGCAGGGGGCTACGAGCAGTACTTC
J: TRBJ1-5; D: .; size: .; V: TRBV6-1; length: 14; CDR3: CASSEAGGFQPQHF; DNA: TGTGCCAGCAGTGAAGCGGGAGGGTTTCAGCCCCAGCATTTT
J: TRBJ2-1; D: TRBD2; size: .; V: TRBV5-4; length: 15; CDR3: CASSLPSGAENEQFF; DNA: TGTGCCAGCAGCCTCCCAAGCGGGGCCGAAAATGAGCAGTTCTTC
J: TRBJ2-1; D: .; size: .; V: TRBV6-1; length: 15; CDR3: CASRTRGTRYNEQFF; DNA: TGTGCCAGCAGAACCAGGGGGACTCGTTACAATGAGCAGTTCTTC
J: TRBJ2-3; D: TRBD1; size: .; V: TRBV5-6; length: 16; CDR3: CASSITGQGATDTQYF; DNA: TGTGCCAGCAGCATTACCGGACAGGGGGCGACAGATACGCAGTATTTT
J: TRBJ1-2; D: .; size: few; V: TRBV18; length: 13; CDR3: CASSPPTEGGYTF; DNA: TGTGCCAGCTCACCACCGACCGAGGGAGGCTACACCTTC
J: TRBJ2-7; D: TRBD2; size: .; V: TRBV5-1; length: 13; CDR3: CASSPGLEGEQYF; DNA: TGCGCCAGCAGCCCCGGACTAGAGGGCGAGCAGTACTTC
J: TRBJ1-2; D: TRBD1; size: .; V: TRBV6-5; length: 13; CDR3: CASRTGGNYGYTF; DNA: TGTGCCAGCAGGACAGGGGGGAACTATGGCTACACCTTC
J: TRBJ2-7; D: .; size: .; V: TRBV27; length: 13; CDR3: CASSLKETYEQYF; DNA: TGTGCCAGCAGTTTAAAGGAGACCTACGAGCAGTACTTC
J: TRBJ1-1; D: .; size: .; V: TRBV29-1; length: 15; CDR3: CSVEEAELRFTEAFF; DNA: TGCAGCGTTGAAGAGGCGGAACTTAGGTTCACTGAAGCTTTCTTT
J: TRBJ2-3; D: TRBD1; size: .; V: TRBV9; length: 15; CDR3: CASSVRQGATDTQYF; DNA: TGTGCCAGCAGCGTGAGACAGGGGGCCACAGATACGCAGTATTTT
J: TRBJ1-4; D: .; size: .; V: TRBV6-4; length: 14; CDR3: CASSDYRDGEKLFF; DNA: TGTGCCAGCAGTGACTACAGGGATGGGGAAAAACTGTTTTTT
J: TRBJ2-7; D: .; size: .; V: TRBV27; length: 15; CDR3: CASSSASTSGYEQYF; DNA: TGTGCCAGCAGTTCCGCCTCTACAAGCGGTTACGAGCAGTACTTC
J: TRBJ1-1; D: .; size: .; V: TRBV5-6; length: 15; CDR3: CASSLWGVSNTEAFF; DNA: TGTGCCAGCAGCTTGTGGGGGGTTTCGAACACTGAAGCTTTCTTT
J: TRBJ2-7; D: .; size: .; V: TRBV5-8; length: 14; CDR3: CASSLGTVMYEQYF; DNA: TGTGCCAGCAGCTTGGGGACAGTCATGTACGAGCAGTACTTC
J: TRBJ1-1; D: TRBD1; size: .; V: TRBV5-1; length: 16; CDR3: CASSLADRGIYTEAFF; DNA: TGCGCCAGCAGCTTGGCCGACAGGGGAATTTACACTGAAGCTTTCTTT
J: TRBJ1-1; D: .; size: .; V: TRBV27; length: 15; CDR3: CASRPVTGMNTEAFF; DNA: TGTGCCAGCAGGCCCGTGACAGGTATGAACACTGAAGCTTTCTTT
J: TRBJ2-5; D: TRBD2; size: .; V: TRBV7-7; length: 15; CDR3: CASSDPRGGDETQYF; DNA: TGTGCTAGCTCTGACCCGCGGGGGGGCGACGAGACCCAGTACTTC
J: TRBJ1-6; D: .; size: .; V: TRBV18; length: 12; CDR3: CASSPDSLIPLF; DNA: TGTGCCAGCTCACCGGACAGCCTAATTCCTCTCTTT
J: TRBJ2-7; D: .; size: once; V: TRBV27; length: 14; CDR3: CASSLGGGTYEQYF; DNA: TGTGCCAGCAGTTTAGGTGGCGGTACCTACGAGCAGTACTTC
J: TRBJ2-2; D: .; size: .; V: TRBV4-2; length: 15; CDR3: CASSQGTANTGELFF; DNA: TGTGCCAGCAGCCAAGGGACAGCGAACACCGGGGAGCTGTTTTTT
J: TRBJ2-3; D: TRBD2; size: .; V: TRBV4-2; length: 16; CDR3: CASSHGTSGGTDTQYF; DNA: TGTGCCAGCAGCCATGGGACTAGCGGGGGCACAGATACGCAGTATTTT